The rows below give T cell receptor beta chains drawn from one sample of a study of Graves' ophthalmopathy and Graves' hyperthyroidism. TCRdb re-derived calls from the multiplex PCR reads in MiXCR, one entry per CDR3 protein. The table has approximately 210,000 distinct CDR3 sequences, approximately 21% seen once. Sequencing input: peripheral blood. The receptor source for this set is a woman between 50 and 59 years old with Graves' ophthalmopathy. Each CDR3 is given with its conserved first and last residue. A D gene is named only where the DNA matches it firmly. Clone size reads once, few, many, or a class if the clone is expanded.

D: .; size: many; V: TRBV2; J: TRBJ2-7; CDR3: CASSEGGEQYF; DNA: TGTGCCAGCAGTGAAGGGGGCGAGCAGTACTTC
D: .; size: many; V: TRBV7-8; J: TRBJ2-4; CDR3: CASSPWRLEAKNIQYF; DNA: TGTGCCAGCAGCCCTTGGCGGCTGGAGGCCAAAAACATTCAGTACTTC
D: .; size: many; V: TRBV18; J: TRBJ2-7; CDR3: CASSPPGRREQYF; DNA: TGTGCCAGCTCACCACCGGGGAGACGCGAGCAGTACTTC
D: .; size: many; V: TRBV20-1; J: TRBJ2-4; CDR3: CSAAPPGFDKNIQYF; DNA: TGCAGTGCTGCCCCCCCAGGGTTTGACAAAAACATTCAGTACTTC
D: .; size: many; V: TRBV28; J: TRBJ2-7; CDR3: CASSMPMLYEQYF; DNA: TGTGCCAGCAGTATGCCGATGTTGTACGAGCAGTACTTC
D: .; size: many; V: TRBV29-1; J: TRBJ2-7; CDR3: CSVQHPSYEQYF; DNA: TGCAGCGTTCAGCACCCTTCCTACGAGCAGTACTTC
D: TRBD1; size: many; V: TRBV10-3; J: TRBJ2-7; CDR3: CAISGTGTGSSYEQYF; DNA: TGTGCCATCAGTGGCACCGGGACAGGTTCCTCCTACGAGCAGTACTTC
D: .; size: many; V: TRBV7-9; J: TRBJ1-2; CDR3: CASSLVIGSNYGYTF; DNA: TGTGCCAGCAGCTTAGTTATCGGCTCTAACTATGGCTACACCTTC
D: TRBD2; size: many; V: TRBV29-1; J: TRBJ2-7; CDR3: CSVGEAGDEQYF; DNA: TGCAGCGTGGGAGAAGCGGGAGACGAGCAGTACTTC
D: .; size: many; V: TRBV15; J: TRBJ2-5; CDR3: CATSVTQGRLGETQYF; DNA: TGTGCCACCAGTGTGACGCAGGGACGCCTCGGGGAGACCCAGTACTTC
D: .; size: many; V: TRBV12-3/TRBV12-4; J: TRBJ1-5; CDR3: CASSLGTAYSNQPQHF; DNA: TGTGCCAGCAGTTTAGGGACAGCATATAGCAATCAGCCCCAGCATTTT
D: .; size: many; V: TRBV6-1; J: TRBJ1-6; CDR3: CASSTSGTRYNSPLHF; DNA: TGTGCCAGCAGTACCTCCGGGACCCGCTATAATTCACCCCTCCACTTT